Below, 3 T cell receptor beta chains from the same sample are listed, as sequenced in a study of tumor-infiltrating lymphocytes in localized non-small cell lung cancer (dated by TCRdb to about 2021). Library construction relied on the immunoSEQ multiplex PCR assay. This immuneACCESS table, as held by TCRdb, lists in-frame sequences with V and J called but not all clones. Of the missing ones, under half trace to an unresolved V gene in checked studies; the others have no known cause. Here the sample has fewer than 25,000 clones; roughly 80% occur a single time. Around 3.3% of the sample goes to the ten largest clones. Sequencing was performed on lung tumor tissue. The receptors derive from a human donor with non-small cell lung cancer.

This clone was counted a single time. The genes are TRBV5-1 and TRBJ2-1, with 11 nucleotides matching TRBD2. This CDR3 has 14 amino acids. The V and J ends lost 4 bases and 9 bases, in that order; junction bases with no gene match: 6. CDR1 and CDR2 (germline): SGHRS, YFSETQ. The CDR3 region is CASSRSGRASEQFF. The CDR3 DNA reads as TGCGCCAGCAGCCGTAGCGGGAGGGCCTCTGAGCAGTTCTTC.

The chain employs TRBV4-3 and TRBJ2-1, with D hard to call. CDR3 length: 13 residues. Between the trimmed V and J ends, which lost 1 base and 5 bases, there was a span of 6 bases. Germline V CDR1 and CDR2: LGHNA, YSLEER. CDR3 sequence (DNA): TGCGCCAGCAGCCAAGGGGCCAACAATGAGCAGTTCTTC. Protein: CASSQGANNEQFF.

V gene TRBV30 combines with J gene TRBJ2-7; tentative D call: TRBD1 (5 bases). Germline V CDR1 and CDR2: GTSNPN, SVGIG (reference sequence). CDR3 length: 13 amino acids. V lost 4 bases and J lost 3, with 13 bases in between. Here the CDR3 DNA reads TGTGCCTGGAAACGGCAGGGCGACTACGAGCAGTACTTC. Protein: CAWKRQGDYEQYF.